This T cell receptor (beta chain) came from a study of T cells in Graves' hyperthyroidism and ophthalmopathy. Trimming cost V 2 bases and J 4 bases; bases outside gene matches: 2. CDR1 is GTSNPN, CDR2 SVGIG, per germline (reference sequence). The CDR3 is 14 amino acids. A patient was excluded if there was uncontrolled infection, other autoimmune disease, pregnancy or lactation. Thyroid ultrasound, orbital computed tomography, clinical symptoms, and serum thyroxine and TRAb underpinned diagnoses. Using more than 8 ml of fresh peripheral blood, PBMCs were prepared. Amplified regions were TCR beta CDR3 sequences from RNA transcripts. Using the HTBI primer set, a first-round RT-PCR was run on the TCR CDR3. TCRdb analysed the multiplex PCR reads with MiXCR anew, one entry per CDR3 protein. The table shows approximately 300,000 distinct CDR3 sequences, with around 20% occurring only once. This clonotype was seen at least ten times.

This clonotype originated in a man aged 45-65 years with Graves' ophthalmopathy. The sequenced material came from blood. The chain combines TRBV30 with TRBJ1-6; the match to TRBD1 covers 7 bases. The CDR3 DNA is TGTGCCTGGAGTCGACAGGGTTATAATTCACCCCTCCACTTT. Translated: CAWSRQGYNSPLHF.